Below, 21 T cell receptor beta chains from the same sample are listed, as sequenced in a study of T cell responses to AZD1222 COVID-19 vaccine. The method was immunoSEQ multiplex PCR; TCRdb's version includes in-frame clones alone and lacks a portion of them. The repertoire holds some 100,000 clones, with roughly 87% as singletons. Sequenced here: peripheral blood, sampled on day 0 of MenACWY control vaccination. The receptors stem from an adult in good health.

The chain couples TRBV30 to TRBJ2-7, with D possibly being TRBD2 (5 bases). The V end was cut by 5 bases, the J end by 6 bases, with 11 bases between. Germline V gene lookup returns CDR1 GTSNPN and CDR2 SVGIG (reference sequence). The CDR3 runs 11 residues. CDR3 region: CAWGEIGEQYF. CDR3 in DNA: TGTGCCTGGGGGGAGATAGGCGAGCAGTACTTC.

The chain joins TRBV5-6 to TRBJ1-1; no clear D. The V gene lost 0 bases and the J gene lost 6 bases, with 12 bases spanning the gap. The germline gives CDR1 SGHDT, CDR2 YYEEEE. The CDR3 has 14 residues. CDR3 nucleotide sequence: TGTGCCAGCAGCTTGGCGTGGGGTCCGGCTGAAGCTTTCTTT. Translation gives CASSLAWGPAEAFF.

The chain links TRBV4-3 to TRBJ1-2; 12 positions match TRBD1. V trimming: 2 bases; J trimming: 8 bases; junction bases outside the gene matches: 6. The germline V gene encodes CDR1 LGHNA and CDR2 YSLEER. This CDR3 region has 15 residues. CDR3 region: CASSQPGQGAGGYTF. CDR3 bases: TGCGCCAGCAGCCAACCGGGACAGGGGGCTGGAGGCTACACCTTC.

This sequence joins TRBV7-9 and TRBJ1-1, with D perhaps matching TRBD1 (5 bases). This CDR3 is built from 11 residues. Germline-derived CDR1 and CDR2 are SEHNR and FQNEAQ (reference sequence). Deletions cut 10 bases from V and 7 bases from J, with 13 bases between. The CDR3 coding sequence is TGTGCCACCCGATCGGGGGGTGAAGCTTTCTTT. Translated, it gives CATRSGGEAFF.

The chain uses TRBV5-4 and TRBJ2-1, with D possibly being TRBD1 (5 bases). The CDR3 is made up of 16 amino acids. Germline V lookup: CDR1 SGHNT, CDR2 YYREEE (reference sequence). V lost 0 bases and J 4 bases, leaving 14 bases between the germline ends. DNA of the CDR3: TGTGCCAGCAGCTTGGACCCAGGGAACATATACAATGAGCAGTTCTTC. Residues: CASSLDPGNIYNEQFF.

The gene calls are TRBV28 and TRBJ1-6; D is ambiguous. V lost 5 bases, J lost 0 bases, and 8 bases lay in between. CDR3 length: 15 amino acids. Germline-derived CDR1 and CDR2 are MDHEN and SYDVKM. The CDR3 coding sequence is TGTGCCAGCAGTCCCGTGAGCTCCTATAATTCACCCCTCCACTTT. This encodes CASSPVSSYNSPLHF. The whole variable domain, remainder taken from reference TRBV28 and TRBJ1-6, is DVKVTQSSRYLVKRTGEKVFLECVQDMDHENMFWYRQDPGLGLRLIYFSYDVKMKEKGDIPEGYSVSREKKERFSLILESASTNQTSMYLCASSPVSSYNSPLHFGNGTRLTVT.

CDR3 nucleotide sequence: TGTGCCAGCAGCGCTAAGGGGGGGATCACCTATGGCTACACCTTC. This sequence encodes CASSAKGGITYGYTF. The rearrangement links TRBV6-2 or TRBV6-3 to TRBJ1-2, with a tentative D call TRBD1 (6 bases). The CDR3 spans 15 residues. V was shortened by 6 bases and J by 4 bases, with 18 bases between the two germline ends. From germline, CDR1 is MNHEY and CDR2 SVGEGT.

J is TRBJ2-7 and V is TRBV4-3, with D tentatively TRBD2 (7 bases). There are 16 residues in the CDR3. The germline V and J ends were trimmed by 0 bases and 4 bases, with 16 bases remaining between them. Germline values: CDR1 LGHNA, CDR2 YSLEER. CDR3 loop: CASSQDGPAGHYEQYF. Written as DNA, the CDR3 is TGCGCCAGCAGCCAAGATGGGCCAGCGGGACATTACGAGCAGTACTTC.

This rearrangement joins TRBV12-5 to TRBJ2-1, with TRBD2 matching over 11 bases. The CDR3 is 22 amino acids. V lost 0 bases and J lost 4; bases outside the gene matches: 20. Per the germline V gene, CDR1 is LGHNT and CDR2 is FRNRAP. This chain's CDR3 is CASGLVRTTLAGGPRSYNEQFF. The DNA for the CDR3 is TGTGCTAGTGGTTTGGTACGGACAACTCTAGCGGGGGGCCCGAGGAGTTACAATGAGCAGTTCTTC.

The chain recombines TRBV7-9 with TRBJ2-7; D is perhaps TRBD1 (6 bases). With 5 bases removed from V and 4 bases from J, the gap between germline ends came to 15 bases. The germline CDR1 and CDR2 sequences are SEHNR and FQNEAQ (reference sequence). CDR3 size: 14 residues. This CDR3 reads CASSHRVTVYEQYF. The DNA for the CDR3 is TGTGCCAGCAGCCACAGGGTTACGGTTTACGAGCAGTACTTC.

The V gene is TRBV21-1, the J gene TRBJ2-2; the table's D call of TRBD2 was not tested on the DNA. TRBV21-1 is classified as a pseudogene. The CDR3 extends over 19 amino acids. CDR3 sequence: CASSLSLTGGWENTGELFF. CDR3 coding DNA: TGTGCCAGCAGCCTTTCCTTGACTGGAGGCTGGGAAAACACCGGGGAGCTGTTTTTT.

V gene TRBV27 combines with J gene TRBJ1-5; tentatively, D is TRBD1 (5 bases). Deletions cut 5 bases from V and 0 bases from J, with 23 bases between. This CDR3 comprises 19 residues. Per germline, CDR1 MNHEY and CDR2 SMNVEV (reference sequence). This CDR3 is CASSTAGSAQRYSNQPQHF. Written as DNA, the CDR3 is TGTGCCAGCAGTACCGCAGGGTCAGCCCAGCGATATAGCAATCAGCCCCAGCATTTT.

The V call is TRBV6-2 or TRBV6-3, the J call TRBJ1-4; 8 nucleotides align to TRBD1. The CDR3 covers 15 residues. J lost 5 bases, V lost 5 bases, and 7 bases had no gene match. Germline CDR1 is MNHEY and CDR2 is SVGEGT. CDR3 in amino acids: CASSRGQGGNEKLFF. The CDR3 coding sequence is TGTGCCAGCAGTCGAGGACAGGGAGGAAATGAAAAACTGTTTTTT.

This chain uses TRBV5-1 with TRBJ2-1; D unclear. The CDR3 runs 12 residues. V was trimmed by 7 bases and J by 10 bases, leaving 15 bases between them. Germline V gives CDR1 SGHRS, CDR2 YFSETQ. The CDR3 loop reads CASYFSISEQFF. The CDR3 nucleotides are TGCGCCAGCTATTTTAGTATCTCCGAGCAGTTCTTC. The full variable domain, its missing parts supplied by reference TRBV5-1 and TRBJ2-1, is KAGVTQTPRYLIKTRGQQVTLSCSPISGHRSVSWYQQTPGQGLQFLFEYFSETQRNKGNFPGRFSGRQFSNSRSEMNVSTLELGDSALYLCASYFSISEQFFGPGTRLTVL.

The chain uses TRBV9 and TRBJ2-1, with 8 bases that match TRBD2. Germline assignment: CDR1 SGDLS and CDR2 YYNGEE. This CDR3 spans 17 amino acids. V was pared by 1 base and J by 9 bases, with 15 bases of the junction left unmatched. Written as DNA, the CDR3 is TGTGCCAGCAGCGTAAGAAAACCGGGACTAGGAGTTATTGAGCAGTTCTTC. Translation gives CASSVRKPGLGVIEQFF.

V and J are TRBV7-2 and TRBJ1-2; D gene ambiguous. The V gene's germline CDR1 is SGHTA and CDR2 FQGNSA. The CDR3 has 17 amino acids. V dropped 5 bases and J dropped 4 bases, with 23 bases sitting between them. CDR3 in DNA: TGTGCCAGCAGCCCTGGGCATGATAGGTGGATGGGCTATGGCTACACCTTC. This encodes CASSPGHDRWMGYGYTF.

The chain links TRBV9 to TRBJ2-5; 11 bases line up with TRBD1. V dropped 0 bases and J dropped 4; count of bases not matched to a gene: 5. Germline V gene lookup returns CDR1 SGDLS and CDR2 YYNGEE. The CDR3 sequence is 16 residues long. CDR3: CASSVDWTGGGETQYF. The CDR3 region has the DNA TGTGCCAGCAGCGTAGACTGGACAGGGGGCGGAGAGACCCAGTACTTC. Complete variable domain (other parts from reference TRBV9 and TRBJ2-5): DSGVTQTPKHLITATGQRVTLRCSPRSGDLSVYWYQQSLDQGLQFLIQYYNGEERAKGNILERFSAQQFPDLHSELNLSSLELGDSALYFCASSVDWTGGGETQYFGPGTRLLVL.

CDR3 in DNA: TGTGCCAGTAGTATAAGACAGGGGGGAACCATTAGGCAAGAGACCCAGTACTTC. This gives the protein CASSIRQGGTIRQETQYF. This chain joins TRBV19 and TRBJ2-5; 9 bases are a match to TRBD1. The CDR3 loop spans 18 amino acids. J gave up 2 bases and V 2 bases, and 12 bases lay outside the gene matches. Germline values: CDR1 LNHDA, CDR2 SQIVND (reference sequence).

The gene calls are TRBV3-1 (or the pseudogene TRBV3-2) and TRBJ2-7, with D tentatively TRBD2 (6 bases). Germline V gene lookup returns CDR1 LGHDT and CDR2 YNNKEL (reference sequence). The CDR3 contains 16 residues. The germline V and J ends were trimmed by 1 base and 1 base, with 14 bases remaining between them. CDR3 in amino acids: CASSQVGRERSYEQYF. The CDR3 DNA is TGTGCCAGCAGCCAAGTGGGTCGGGAGCGATCCTACGAGCAGTACTTC.

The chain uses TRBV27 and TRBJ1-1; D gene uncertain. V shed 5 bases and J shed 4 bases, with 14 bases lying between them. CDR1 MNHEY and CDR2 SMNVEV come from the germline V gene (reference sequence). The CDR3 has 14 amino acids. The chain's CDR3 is CASSLKPWGTEAFF. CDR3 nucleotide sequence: TGTGCCAGCAGTCTCAAACCCTGGGGCACTGAAGCTTTCTTT.

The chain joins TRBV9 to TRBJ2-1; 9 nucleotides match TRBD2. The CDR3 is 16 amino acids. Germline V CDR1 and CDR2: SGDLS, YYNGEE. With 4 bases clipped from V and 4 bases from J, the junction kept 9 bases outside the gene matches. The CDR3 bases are TGTGCCAGCAGCTTTCGAGCGGGGGGCCCTTACAATGAGCAGTTCTTC. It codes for CASSFRAGGPYNEQFF.